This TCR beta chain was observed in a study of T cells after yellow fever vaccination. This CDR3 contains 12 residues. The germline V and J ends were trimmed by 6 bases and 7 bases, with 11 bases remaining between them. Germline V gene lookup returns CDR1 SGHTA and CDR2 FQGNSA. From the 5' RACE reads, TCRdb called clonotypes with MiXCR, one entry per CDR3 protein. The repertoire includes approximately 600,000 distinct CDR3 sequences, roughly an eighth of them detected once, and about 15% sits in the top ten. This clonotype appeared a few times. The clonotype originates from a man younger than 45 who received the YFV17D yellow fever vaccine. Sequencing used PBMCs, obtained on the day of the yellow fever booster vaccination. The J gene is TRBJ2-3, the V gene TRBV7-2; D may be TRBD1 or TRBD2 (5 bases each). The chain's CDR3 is CASRDSGHTQYF. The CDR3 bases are TGTGCCAGCAGGGACTCGGGACATACGCAGTATTTT.